Below are 20 T cell receptor beta chains sequenced from a single sample in a study of a mutant IDH1 vaccine in newly diagnosed glioma (dated by TCRdb to the early 2020s). The library was prepared using the immunoSEQ multiplex PCR assay. TCRdb obtained this table from immuneACCESS and retained in-frame rearrangements with V and J assigned. These tables miss some clones; where compared with another copy, unresolved V genes account for less than half of the shortfall, and the remainder is unexplained. For this sample there are approximately 37,000 clones; 82% appear just once. Roughly a sixth of the sample is in the top ten clones. These TCRs are of unknown antigen specificity. The time point label here, explained by the study, means: week 47, end of study. A 20-mer mutant IDH1 peptide at 300 micrograms in Montanide made up each vaccine dose, which was injected subcutaneously together with topical imiquimod.

This material consisted of PBMCs, taken from a glioma patient whose treatment included an IDH1 peptide vaccine. These receptors were collected from a man younger than 35 with glioma. Some clones in this sample may be carry-over from other donors' samples.

The V call is TRBV29-1, the J call TRBJ2-4; D gene ambiguous. V lost 4 bases, J lost 0 bases, and 7 bases lay in between. The CDR3 sequence is 13 residues long. Germline values: CDR1 SQVTM, CDR2 ANQGSEA. CDR3 nucleotide sequence: TGCAGCGTTGGCGGTATAGCCAAAAACATTCAGTACTTC. This translates into CSVGGIAKNIQYF.

This clone was recorded a few times. CDR3 nucleotide sequence: TGTGCCAGCAGCTTGGAGGGTCCAAACAGGAAAGCTTTCTTT. Its translation is CASSLEGPNRKAFF. This chain links TRBV5-4 with TRBJ1-1, with D possibly matching TRBD1 (5 bases). Looked up from germline, CDR1 is SGHNT and CDR2 is YYREEE (reference sequence). The V and J ends lost 0 bases and 9 bases respectively, with 15 bases between them. This CDR3 spans 14 amino acids.

DNA for the CDR3: TGTGCCAGCAGCTTAGGTGGGGCATATGCAACTAATGAAAAACTGTTTTTT. Translating gives CASSLGGAYATNEKLFF. The chain combines TRBV7-9 with TRBJ1-4, with a possible D match to TRBD1 (5 bases). CDR1 and CDR2 (germline): SEHNR, FQNEAQ (reference sequence). V gave up 1 base and J gave up 0 bases, with 12 bases separating them. The CDR3 extends over 17 amino acids.

The rearrangement uses TRBV6-6 and TRBJ1-5, with D maybe TRBD1 (5 bases). Trimming stripped 6 bases from V and 0 bases from J, with 12 bases between. Germline V gene data show CDR1 as MNHNY and CDR2 as SVGAGI (reference sequence). This CDR3 is built from 15 residues. This CDR3 is CASSKGTDSNQPQHF. CDR3 coding DNA: TGTGCCAGCAGCAAAGGGACGGATAGCAATCAGCCCCAGCATTTT.

This clone was observed a handful of times. J is TRBJ1-3 and V is TRBV2; D not resolved. Germline V gene lookup returns CDR1 SNHLY and CDR2 FYNNEI. The CDR3 spans 14 residues. The ends were cut back, 7 bases at V and 0 bases at J, with 10 bases in the middle. The CDR3 sequence is CASTVSSSGNTIYF. DNA for the CDR3: TGTGCCAGCACTGTCTCAAGCTCTGGAAACACCATATATTTT. The full variable domain, completed using reference TRBV2 and TRBJ1-3, is EPEVTQTPSHQVTQMGQEVILRCVPISNHLYFYWYRQILGQKVEFLVSFYNNEISEKSEIFDDQFSVERPDGSNFTLKIRSTKLEDSAMYFCASTVSSSGNTIYFGEGSWLTVV.

V is TRBV19 and J is TRBJ2-3; D gene unclear. The CDR3 sequence is 14 residues long. V was trimmed by 4 bases and J by 6 bases, leaving 14 bases between them. The germline gives CDR1 LNHDA, CDR2 SQIVND (reference sequence). The CDR3 loop reads CASSTDGDWDTQYF. The CDR3, as DNA: TGTGCCAGTAGTACGGACGGCGATTGGGATACGCAGTATTTT.

The chain combines TRBV20-1 with TRBJ2-4, with 12 nucleotides matching TRBD2. This CDR3 is built from 11 residues. Per the germline V gene, CDR1 is DFQATT and CDR2 is SNEGSKA (reference sequence). Germline trimming cut 6 bases from V and 11 bases from J; bases unmatched to any gene: 2. In DNA, the CDR3 is TGCAGTGCAAGGACTAGCGGGGTTCAGTACTTC. Translated: CSARTSGVQYF.

This chain connects TRBV5-4 to TRBJ2-1; 9 bases align to TRBD2. Germline V CDR1 and CDR2: SGHNT, YYREEE (reference sequence). The CDR3 totals 16 residues. J lost 7 bases, V lost 4 bases, and 12 bases had no gene match. DNA of the CDR3: TGTGCCAGCAGCGGAACCCGCGGGCTAGCGGGGAATGAGCAGTTCTTC. It yields the protein CASSGTRGLAGNEQFF.

This clone is medium-sized by share. This chain connects TRBV11-2 to TRBJ1-1; unclear D gene. Germline V gene data show CDR1 as SGHAT and CDR2 as FQNNGV. V was trimmed by 5 bases and J by 0 bases, leaving 7 bases between them. The CDR3 has 13 amino acids. The DNA of the CDR3 is TGTGCCAGCAGCCGGGAGTTGAACACTGAAGCTTTCTTT. Amino acids: CASSRELNTEAFF.

The chain employs TRBV10-1 and TRBJ1-2; D is undetermined. CDR1 is WNHNN, CDR2 SYGVQD, per germline (reference sequence). This CDR3 has 13 residues. V was cut by 11 bases and J by 3 bases, with 16 bases left in between. The CDR3 sequence is CAPRPRSDYGYTF. The DNA for the CDR3 is TGCGCCCCGCGCCCCAGGTCGGACTATGGCTACACCTTC.

The V call is TRBV7-9, the J call TRBJ1-1; tentatively, D is TRBD1 (5 bases). This CDR3 is 13 amino acids long. The germline V and J ends were trimmed by 5 bases and 7 bases, with 14 bases remaining between them. Germline CDR1 SEHNR, CDR2 FQNEAQ (reference sequence). The CDR3 region is CASSGGVRSEAFF. For the CDR3, the DNA is TGTGCCAGCAGCGGGGGGGTTCGCAGTGAAGCTTTCTTT.

The V call is TRBV30, the J call TRBJ2-7, with 7 bases matching TRBD2. The CDR3 extends over 14 amino acids. Germline CDR1 reads GTSNPN; CDR2 reads SVGIG (reference sequence). The junction had 16 bases not matched to a gene; V was cut back by 5 bases and J by 9 bases. This CDR3 is CAWGAGAPIWGQYF. In nucleotides, the CDR3 is TGTGCCTGGGGGGCGGGAGCTCCAATTTGGGGGCAGTACTTC.

The chain is built from TRBV6-6 and TRBJ1-1; D remains ambiguous. The V end lost 0 bases, the J end lost 2 bases, and 7 bases lay between the germline ends. The CDR3 has 14 residues. The germline V gene encodes CDR1 MNHNY and CDR2 SVGAGI (reference sequence). CDR3 amino acids: CASSYSFTNTEAFF. DNA of the CDR3: TGTGCCAGCAGTTACTCTTTCACCAACACTGAAGCTTTCTTT.

In its sample, this clone is medium-sized. The chain uses TRBV4-2 and TRBJ2-7; 11 nucleotides line up with TRBD1. The V gene end was trimmed by 9 bases and the J gene end by 6 bases; junction bases not matched to a gene: 4. This CDR3 region has 12 residues. Germline CDR1 is LGHNA and CDR2 is YNFKEQ. The CDR3 coding sequence is TGTGCCAGTAGGACAGGGGGCTTCGAGCAGTACTTC. Its translation is CASRTGGFEQYF.

The rearrangement joins TRBV4-3 to TRBJ2-7, with 7 bases lining up with TRBD2. Germline-derived CDR1 and CDR2 are LGHNA and YSLEER. J was trimmed by 3 bases and V by 1 base; bases with no gene match: 6. CDR3 length: 15 amino acids. The CDR3 region is CASSQAVGGHYEQYF. Written as DNA, the CDR3 is TGCGCCAGCAGCCAAGCAGTGGGAGGGCACTACGAGCAGTACTTC.

V and J are TRBV5-6 and TRBJ1-2; D is possibly TRBD1 (5 bases). The germline V and J ends were trimmed by 0 bases and 4 bases, with 13 bases remaining between them. There are 15 residues in the CDR3. Germline lookup yields CDR1 SGHDT and CDR2 YYEEEE. The CDR3 DNA sequence: TGTGCCAGCAGCTTGGCCTCGGTGGGGGGCTATGGCTACACCTTC. Translation gives CASSLASVGGYGYTF.

The chain combines TRBV6-4 with TRBJ2-7; no clear D. This CDR3 has 10 residues. V was clipped by 6 bases and J by 4 bases, with 4 bases between them. Germline CDR1 is MRHNA and CDR2 is SNTAGT. In DNA, the CDR3 is TGTGCCAGCAGGCAGTACGAGCAGTACTTC. It yields the protein CASRQYEQYF.

The J gene is TRBJ2-3, the V gene TRBV7-2, with D perhaps matching TRBD1 (6 bases). Germline V gives CDR1 SGHTA, CDR2 FQGNSA. The CDR3 has 16 residues. Between the trimmed V and J ends, which lost 2 bases and 10 bases, there was a span of 22 bases. The CDR3 here is CASSLLTGSNREPQYF. DNA for the CDR3: TGTGCCAGCAGCTTACTCACAGGCTCTAACAGGGAGCCGCAGTATTTT.

V gene TRBV5-1 combines with J gene TRBJ1-2; the match to TRBD1 covers 10 bases. The CDR3 is 16 residues long. The germline gives CDR1 SGHRS, CDR2 YFSETQ. Trimming removed 2 bases from V and 2 bases from J; junction bases left unmatched: 6. CDR3 sequence: CASSLSPGQGNYGYTF. CDR3 nucleotides: TGCGCCAGCAGCTTATCACCGGGACAGGGGAACTATGGCTACACCTTC. Complete variable domain (other parts from reference TRBV5-1 and TRBJ1-2): KAGVTQTPRYLIKTRGQQVTLSCSPISGHRSVSWYQQTPGQGLQFLFEYFSETQRNKGNFPGRFSGRQFSNSRSEMNVSTLELGDSALYLCASSLSPGQGNYGYTFGSGTRLTVV.

V gene TRBV18 combines with J gene TRBJ1-1; TRBD1 matches at 7 bases. CDR3 size: 14 residues. In germline, CDR1 is KGHSH, CDR2 LQKENI. Trimming removed 3 bases from V and 4 bases from J; junction bases left unmatched: 5. The CDR3 protein is CASSPRGRGTEAFF. In nucleotides, the CDR3 is TGTGCCAGCTCACCTAGGGGGCGGGGCACTGAAGCTTTCTTT. Together with reference TRBV18 and TRBJ1-1, the CDR3 gives the full variable domain: NAGVMQNPRHLVRRRGQEARLRCSPMKGHSHVYWYRQLPEEGLKFMVYLQKENIIDESGMPKERFSAEFPKEGPSILRIQQVVRGDSAAYFCASSPRGRGTEAFFGQGTRLTVV.